This T cell receptor (beta chain) was found in a study of OX40 agonist ivuxolimab in advanced cancers. Looking at the study overall: Patients were 82.7% male with ages about 20 to 79, mean about 60. Prior anti-PD-1, anti-PD-L1 or anti-CTLA-4 therapy did not bar entry, and around 39% had some.

Generated by immunoSEQ multiplex PCR, the TCRdb table keeps only in-frame clones and is missing some. The sample has 30,000 to 40,000 clones, around three quarters seen once. The study's findings and limits: Clonal expansion was seen in CD4+ and CD8+ blood T cells by week 6 at 0.1 to 3.0 mg/kg.

Notes on this clone: As yet, its antigen is unknown.

The sample consisted of CD4+ or CD8+ T cells sorted from blood, taken in a trial of the OX40 agonist ivuxolimab. This TCR was recovered from an adult with an advanced solid tumor such as melanoma, head and neck, liver or kidney cancer.

The CDR3 is CASSSGQVRTGELFF. The DNA for the CDR3 is TGTGCCAGCAGCTCAGGACAGGTTCGCACCGGGGAGCTGTTTTTT. The chain has TRBV28 and TRBJ2-2; 7 bases are shared with TRBD1. V shed 6 bases and J 4 bases; nucleotides not matched to a gene: 8. Germline values: CDR1 MDHEN, CDR2 SYDVKM. The CDR3 covers 15 residues.